The source of this T cell receptor beta chain is a study of cytomegalovirus exposure and HLA in healthy donors. Study observations and caveats: Most TCRs appeared rarely, but some public TCRs recurred in many donors.

Remarks on this clone: The antigen remains unidentified.

The PCR had 60 Vbeta and 13 Jbeta primers. The data were produced by immunoSEQ multiplex PCR, yet TCRdb's version contains in-frame clones alone and is incomplete. This table holds more than 95,000 clones, around 75% found once. The CDR3 contains 15 residues. Germline V gene lookup returns CDR1 SGHRS and CDR2 YFSETQ. Trimming took 0 bases from V and 5 from J; bases not matched to a gene: 1. The rearrangement links TRBV5-1 to TRBJ2-3, with 12 nucleotides matching TRBD2. The sequence came from a woman aged 45 to 65 in good health and CMV-seropositive. The sequenced sample consisted of PBMCs. The CDR3 spells CASSLASGRGDTQYF. The DNA for the CDR3 is TGCGCCAGCAGCTTGGCTAGCGGGAGGGGAGATACGCAGTATTTT.